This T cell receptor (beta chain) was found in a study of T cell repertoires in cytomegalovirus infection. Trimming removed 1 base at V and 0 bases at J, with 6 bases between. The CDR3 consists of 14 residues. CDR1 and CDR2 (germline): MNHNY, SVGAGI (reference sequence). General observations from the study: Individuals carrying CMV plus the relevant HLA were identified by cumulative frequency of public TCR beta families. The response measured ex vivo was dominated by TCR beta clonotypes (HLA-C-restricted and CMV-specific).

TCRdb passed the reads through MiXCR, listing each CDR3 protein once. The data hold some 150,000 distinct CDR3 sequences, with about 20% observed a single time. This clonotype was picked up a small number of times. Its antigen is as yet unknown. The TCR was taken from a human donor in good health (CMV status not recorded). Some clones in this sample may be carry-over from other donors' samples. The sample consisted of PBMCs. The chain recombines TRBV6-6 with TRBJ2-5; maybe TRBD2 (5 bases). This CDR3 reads CASSYLTNQETQYF. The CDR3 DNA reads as TGTGCCAGCAGTTACTTGACTAACCAAGAGACCCAGTACTTC.